The rows below give T cell receptor beta chains drawn from one sample of a study of cytomegalovirus exposure and HLA in healthy donors. Profiling relied on immunoSEQ multiplex PCR, and the TCRdb table lists in-frame clones only, not all of them. The table has tens of thousands of clones, approximately 71% seen once; the top ten hold roughly 5.3%. Sequenced: PBMCs. These receptor sequences come from a man between 50 and 59 years old in good health and CMV-seronegative. Each CDR3 is given with its conserved first and last residue. D genes are given only for firm matches. Part of the rows lack a size; the others show once, few, many or a class for expanded clones.

V	J	D	size	CDR3	DNA
TRBV5-6	TRBJ1-2	NA	few	CASSFTGSGSYTF	TGTGCCAGCAGCTTCACAGGGAGTGGAAGCTACACCTTC
TRBV11-1	TRBJ1-1	NA	NA	CASRREGNTEAFF	TGTGCCAGCAGACGAGAGGGGAACACTGAAGCTTTCTTT
TRBV27	TRBJ2-7	NA	NA	CASSLVPPRDSYEQYF	TGTGCCAGCAGTTTAGTGCCCCCCAGGGACTCCTACGAGCAGTACTTC
TRBV29-1	TRBJ2-7	NA	NA	CSVHDSAREQYF	TGCAGCGTCCATGACTCTGCGAGGGAGCAGTACTTC
TRBV29-1	TRBJ1-5	NA	NA	CSVADSNQPQHF	TGCAGCGTCGCGGATAGCAATCAGCCCCAGCATTTT
TRBV7-9	TRBJ1-6	TRBD1	NA	CASSRGTGHSPLHF	TGTGCCAGCAGCCGAGGGACAGGGCATTCACCCCTCCACTTT
TRBV2	TRBJ2-1	NA	NA	CASSGGDWGDNEQFF	TGTGCCAGCAGTGGGGGGGATTGGGGCGACAATGAGCAGTTCTTC
TRBV27	TRBJ1-2	TRBD1	NA	CASSSGTGGAQGYTF	TGTGCCAGCAGCTCCGGGACAGGGGGCGCTCAGGGCTACACCTTC
TRBV5-1	TRBJ1-1	NA	NA	CASSLGLNAEAFF	TGCGCCAGCAGCTTAGGACTGAACGCTGAAGCTTTCTTT
TRBV5-4	TRBJ1-4	NA	few	CASSRGQATNEKLFF	TGTGCCAGCAGCCGCGGACAAGCAACTAATGAAAAACTGTTTTTT
TRBV19	TRBJ2-4	NA	NA	CASSIFGGGLDIQYF	TGTGCCAGTAGTATATTCGGGGGAGGTTTGGACATTCAGTACTTC
TRBV5-4	TRBJ2-2	NA	NA	CATLGGGGAGELFF	TGTGCCACACTGGGAGGGGGGGGCGCCGGGGAGCTGTTTTTT
TRBV7-2	TRBJ2-7	NA	NA	CASSLIAQGLGSSYEQYF	TGTGCCAGCAGCTTAATTGCACAGGGCTTGGGAAGCTCCTACGAGCAGTACTTC
TRBV7-2	TRBJ2-3	TRBD2	NA	CASRFSLAGVDTQYF	TGTGCCAGCAGGTTTTCGCTAGCGGGGGTAGATACGCAGTATTTT
TRBV2	TRBJ2-6	TRBD1	NA	CASTTGTARSGANVLTF	TGTGCCAGTACTACAGGGACAGCCCGCTCTGGGGCCAACGTCCTGACTTTC
TRBV5-1	TRBJ1-2	TRBD1	NA	CASSLASGGIQGYTF	TGCGCCAGCAGCTTGGCCTCAGGGGGCATACAGGGCTACACCTTC
TRBV10-3	TRBJ2-7	NA	once	CAIAGGTYEQYF	TGTGCCATTGCCGGCGGAACCTACGAGCAGTACTTC
TRBV4-2	TRBJ2-7	NA	once	CASSRALPSEQYF	TGTGCCAGCAGCCGGGCCCTCCCCTCCGAGCAGTACTTC
TRBV6-1	TRBJ2-5	TRBD2	NA	CASSESGSGAQETQYF	TGTGCCAGCAGTGAATCGGGGAGCGGGGCCCAAGAGACCCAGTACTTC
TRBV9	TRBJ2-6	TRBD2	NA	CASSVAGGARANVLTF	TGTGCCAGCAGCGTAGCGGGAGGGGCAAGGGCCAACGTCCTGACTTTC
TRBV5-4	TRBJ2-6	NA	NA	CASREGGSGANVLTF	TGTGCCAGCAGGGAAGGGGGCTCTGGGGCCAACGTCCTGACTTTC
TRBV25-1	TRBJ1-1	NA	NA	CASRAGGTEAFF	TGTGCCAGCCGGGCGGGGGGAACTGAAGCTTTCTTT
TRBV5-6	TRBJ2-3	TRBD2	NA	CASSLGGLSTDTQYF	TGTGCCAGCAGCTTGGGGGGACTATCCACAGATACGCAGTATTTT
TRBV7-9	TRBJ1-5	NA	NA	CASSLGGVGQPQHF	TGTGCCAGCAGCTTAGGGGGAGTCGGTCAGCCCCAGCATTTT
TRBV5-6	TRBJ1-5	TRBD1	NA	CASSFGQGDQPQHF	TGTGCCAGCAGCTTCGGACAGGGGGATCAGCCCCAGCATTTT
TRBV25-1	TRBJ1-1	NA	once	CASSGDLSEAFF	TGTGCCAGCAGTGGGGACTTGTCTGAAGCTTTCTTT
TRBV5-1	TRBJ1-2	NA	NA	CASSGGTNYGYTF	TGCGCCAGCAGCGGAGGGACTAACTATGGCTACACCTTC
TRBV7-9	TRBJ2-3	NA	NA	CASSLDQGTDTQYF	TGTGCCAGCAGCTTGGATCAGGGCACAGATACGCAGTATTTT
TRBV6-5	TRBJ1-6	TRBD1	few	CASSSGTENSPLHF	TGTGCCAGCAGTTCCGGGACAGAAAATTCACCCCTCCACTTT
TRBV30	TRBJ1-5	TRBD1	NA	CAWSRQGQPQHF	TGTGCCTGGAGCCGACAGGGTCAGCCCCAGCATTTT
TRBV6-6	TRBJ1-6	TRBD1	NA	CASRERTGDNSPLHF	TGTGCCAGCAGGGAAAGGACAGGGGATAATTCACCCCTCCACTTT
TRBV5-1	TRBJ2-2	TRBD2	few	CASSIPTSGINTGELFF	TGCGCCAGCAGCATCCCGACTAGCGGGATAAACACCGGGGAGCTGTTTTTT
TRBV27	TRBJ2-4	NA	NA	CATWSASEKNIQYF	TGTGCCACCTGGTCGGCTAGCGAGAAAAACATTCAGTACTTC
TRBV5-1	TRBJ1-2	TRBD1	NA	CASSFDRDPRGYTF	TGCGCCAGCAGCTTCGACAGGGACCCGAGGGGCTACACCTTC